The following is a T cell receptor beta chain sequence with its context. Each CDR3 protein is one row after TCRdb ran MiXCR on the 5' RACE reads. The table lists around 88,000 distinct CDR3 sequences, 10% to 15% of them singletons. This sample was included in a study of T cells after yellow fever vaccination. Sample: CD8+ T cells not binding an NS4B(214-222) dextramer, sorted from PBMCs, taken about 21 days after the first yellow fever vaccination. The receptor's source is a young man who received the YFV17D yellow fever vaccine.

The CDR3, as DNA: TGCAGCGTTGGGGGGGAGAACGGGGAGCTGTTTTTT. Translated, it gives CSVGGENGELFF. The rearrangement links TRBV29-1 to TRBJ2-2; a weak D match, TRBD2 (6 bases). CDR1 and CDR2 from the germline V gene are SQVTM and ANQGSEA. There are 12 residues in the CDR3. Trimming stripped 4 bases from V and 7 bases from J, with 10 bases between.